The next 19 T cell receptor beta chains were all read from a single sample in a study of cytomegalovirus exposure and HLA in healthy donors. Measured with immunoSEQ multiplex PCR; TCRdb has only the in-frame clones, and not every one. The sample consists of under 85,000 clones, approximately 95% of them appearing once. The material sequenced was PBMCs. Receptor source: a woman in her late teens or twenties in good health and CMV-seronegative.

Only a few counts were recorded for this clone. The V gene is TRBV2, the J gene TRBJ2-7, with D unresolved. This CDR3 is 12 amino acids long. Germline V gives CDR1 SNHLY, CDR2 FYNNEI. Trimming stripped 2 bases from V and 6 bases from J, with 8 bases between. The CDR3 coding sequence is TGTGCCAGCAGTGAACCCCCCCTCGAGCAGTACTTC. This translates into CASSEPPLEQYF.

This rearrangement joins TRBV10-2 to TRBJ1-1; 8 nucleotides agree with TRBD1. Germline-derived CDR1 and CDR2 are WSHSY and SAAADI. CDR3 length equals 13 residues. J gave up 6 bases and V 10 bases, and 10 bases lay outside the gene matches. CDR3 residues: CATLGQGTPEAFF. CDR3 DNA sequence: TGCGCCACCCTAGGACAGGGAACCCCTGAAGCTTTCTTT.

The chain uses TRBV19 and TRBJ2-1, with TRBD1 matching over 12 bases. The CDR3 runs 16 residues. J gave up 8 bases and V 3 bases, and 8 bases lay outside the gene matches. Per the germline V gene, CDR1 is LNHDA and CDR2 is SQIVND (reference sequence). CDR3 DNA: TGTGCCAGTAGTATTTTTACCGGGACAGGGGGCTATGAGCAGTTCTTC. This codes for CASSIFTGTGGYEQFF.

The rearrangement uses TRBV29-1 and TRBJ2-7; 10 nucleotides line up with TRBD2. CDR1 is SQVTM and CDR2 is ANQGSEA in the germline V gene. The CDR3 is made up of 14 amino acids. With V trimmed by 4 bases and J by 0 bases, 3 bases remained unmatched. The CDR3 region is CSVGSGRASYEQYF. The CDR3 nucleotides read TGCAGCGTTGGGAGCGGGAGGGCCTCCTACGAGCAGTACTTC.

The genes are TRBV9 and TRBJ2-3; TRBD2 agrees at 15 bases. V shed 4 bases and J 1 base; nucleotides not matched to a gene: 13. The CDR3 consists of 20 residues. Per germline, CDR1 SGDLS and CDR2 YYNGEE. The CDR3 sequence is CASSSEPPGLAGGRTDTQYF. CDR3 DNA: TGTGCCAGCAGCTCAGAACCCCCGGGACTAGCGGGGGGTCGCACAGATACGCAGTATTTT.

The chain couples TRBV28 to TRBJ2-7; 7 bases are shared with TRBD1. Germline lookup yields CDR1 MDHEN and CDR2 SYDVKM. The CDR3 is made up of 17 amino acids. Losses at the gene ends were 2 bases for V and 6 bases for J; bases not matched to a gene: 16. In nucleotides, the CDR3 is TGTGCCAGCAGTTTAGCCCACTTATGGACAGGATCGACCGAGCAGTACTTC. As protein: CASSLAHLWTGSTEQYF.

V usage is TRBV30 and J usage is TRBJ1-2, with 10 nucleotides matching TRBD1. CDR3 size: 16 residues. CDR1 GTSNPN and CDR2 SVGIG come from the germline V gene (reference sequence). V shed 1 base, J shed 8 bases, and the junction held 13 bases outside the gene matches. The CDR3 region is CAWSARTGQGVGGYTF. DNA of the CDR3: TGTGCCTGGAGTGCTCGAACCGGACAGGGGGTAGGAGGCTACACCTTC.

The rearrangement uses TRBV27 and TRBJ1-1; 10 nucleotides align to TRBD1. In germline, CDR1 is MNHEY, CDR2 SMNVEV (reference sequence). Trimming cost V 2 bases and J 0 bases; bases outside gene matches: 6. The CDR3 is 17 amino acids. Here the CDR3 reads CASSLDGTGAMNTEAFF. The CDR3 DNA is TGTGCCAGCAGTTTAGACGGGACAGGGGCTATGAACACTGAAGCTTTCTTT.

The rearrangement uses TRBV7-9 and TRBJ2-1; D remains unclear. The V end lost 5 bases, the J end lost 6 bases, and 17 bases lay between the germline ends. The CDR3 length is 15 residues. Germline V CDR1 and CDR2: SEHNR, FQNEAQ (reference sequence). Here the CDR3 DNA reads TGTGCCAGCAGCATTTTCTCACGACATCTCAATGAGCAGTTCTTC. It encodes CASSIFSRHLNEQFF.

The rearrangement joins TRBV23-1 to TRBJ1-1; TRBD1 matches 7 bases. TRBV23-1 is known as an ORF, though its function is uncertain. V dropped 0 bases and J dropped 1; count of bases not matched to a gene: 8. This CDR3 region has 17 residues. The CDR3 is CASSQSVGQAPNTEAFF. Written as DNA, the CDR3 is TGCGCCAGCAGTCAATCGGTAGGACAGGCCCCGAACACTGAAGCTTTCTTT.

The chain uses TRBV14 and TRBJ2-7; 11 positions agree with TRBD2. The CDR3 spans 14 residues. The germline V gene encodes CDR1 SGHDN and CDR2 FVKESK. The V gene end was trimmed by 4 bases and the J gene end by 5 bases; junction bases not matched to a gene: 4. The chain's CDR3 is CASSPGTSGHEQYF. CDR3 DNA sequence: TGTGCCAGCAGCCCAGGGACTAGCGGCCACGAGCAGTACTTC.

The chain combines TRBV5-4 with TRBJ2-7; 8 nucleotides line up with TRBD1. CDR3 length: 15 residues. In germline, CDR1 is SGHNT, CDR2 YYREEE (reference sequence). V lost 4 bases, J lost 5 bases, and 11 bases stayed unmatched. The CDR3 DNA reads as TGTGCCAGCAGCAACTCCGACAGGGGATTCAACGAGCAGTACTTC. Amino acids: CASSNSDRGFNEQYF. Based on the CDR3 plus reference TRBV5-4 and TRBJ2-7, the full variable domain is ETGVTQSPTHLIKTRGQQVTLRCSSQSGHNTVSWYQQALGQGPQFIFQYYREEENGRGNFPPRFSGLQFPNYSSELNVNALELDDSALYLCASSNSDRGFNEQYFGPGTRLTVT.

The rearrangement links TRBV29-1 to TRBJ2-3, with TRBD1 matching 7 bases. CDR1 and CDR2 (germline): SQVTM, ANQGSEA. This CDR3 region has 15 residues. With V trimmed by 5 bases and J by 1 base, 9 bases remained unmatched. The CDR3 protein is CSVSYGQARTDTQYF. CDR3 in DNA: TGCAGCGTTTCCTACGGACAGGCTCGCACAGATACGCAGTATTTT.

The V and J genes are TRBV30 and TRBJ2-1; D perhaps matches TRBD1 (5 bases). The CDR3 contains 15 residues. The germline V gene encodes CDR1 GTSNPN and CDR2 SVGIG (reference sequence). V lost 2 bases and J lost 6, with 17 bases in between. CDR3 in amino acids: CAWSLWEGRGNEQFF. The CDR3 bases are TGTGCCTGGAGTCTCTGGGAAGGTAGGGGCAATGAGCAGTTCTTC.

The chain carries TRBV27 and TRBJ2-3; 7 nucleotides match TRBD1. CDR1 and CDR2 (germline): MNHEY, SMNVEV (reference sequence). This CDR3 spans 12 amino acids. Trimming at V came to 4 bases and at J to 9 bases, leaving 4 bases not matched to a gene. The CDR3 sequence: CASSSDRITQYF. CDR3 bases: TGTGCCAGCAGTTCGGACAGGATCACGCAGTATTTT.

The rearrangement joins TRBV28 to TRBJ1-3; possible D gene TRBD1, 6 bases. This CDR3 spans 14 amino acids. CDR1 is MDHEN, CDR2 SYDVKM, per germline. V dropped 7 bases and J dropped 6 bases, with 16 bases sitting between them. The chain's CDR3 is CASNNAGAANTIYF. The CDR3 nucleotides are TGTGCCAGCAATAATGCAGGGGCTGCAAACACCATATATTTT.

The chain combines TRBV7-2 with TRBJ2-7, with 7 bases fitting TRBD2. This CDR3 contains 15 residues. V lost 4 bases to trimming and J lost 3 bases; unmatched junction nucleotides: 9. Per the germline V gene, CDR1 is SGHTA and CDR2 is FQGNSA. CDR3 DNA: TGTGCCAGCAGCTACGCCGGGACGGGGGGCTACGAGCAGTACTTC. It is translated as CASSYAGTGGYEQYF.

V usage is TRBV14 and J usage is TRBJ1-1; TRBD1 might be the D (5 bases). V was shortened by 2 bases and J by 10 bases, with 11 bases between the two germline ends. Germline CDR1 is SGHDN and CDR2 is FVKESK. The CDR3 is 12 amino acids. The CDR3 sequence is CASSQIQGSAFF. The CDR3 nucleotides are TGTGCCAGCAGCCAAATTCAGGGATCAGCTTTCTTT.

This clone occurred once. The chain combines TRBV19 with TRBJ1-1; D unresolved. This CDR3 comprises 15 residues. CDR1 and CDR2 from the germline V gene are LNHDA and SQIVND (reference sequence). Between the trimmed V and J ends, which lost 4 bases and 0 bases, there was a span of 12 bases. In DNA, the CDR3 is TGTGCCAGTAGTACGGGAAGGGCAATGAACACTGAAGCTTTCTTT. Protein sequence: CASSTGRAMNTEAFF.